This T cell receptor (beta chain) was found in a study of blood T cell repertoires in COVID-19. Overall study context: From the United States, Italy and Spain came samples of acute and convalescent COVID-19. Sources were T cells, B-cell-depleted T cells, or PBMCs; the material itself was cDNA or gDNA.

Authors' methods: Reference gene primer amplification in the assay estimated nucleated cell counts. TCRdb keeps only in-frame clones here, not all; method: immunoSEQ multiplex PCR. That table furnishes V, J and clone size, whereas the DNA furnished D and trimming. This sample has around 54,000 clones, with 90% found just once. V lost 3 bases and J lost 8; bases outside the gene matches: 13. The germline V gene encodes CDR1 LGHDT and CDR2 YNNKEL (reference sequence). The CDR3 sequence is 18 residues long. The clonotype was recovered from a human donor in a cohort sampled during active COVID-19. Specimen: peripheral blood. This chain joins TRBV3-1 (or the pseudogene TRBV3-2) and TRBJ2-1; 13 bases agree with TRBD2. CDR3 region: CASSQDAPGTSGNDEQFF. CDR3 DNA: TGTGCCAGCAGCCAGGACGCCCCAGGGACTAGCGGGAACGATGAGCAGTTCTTC.